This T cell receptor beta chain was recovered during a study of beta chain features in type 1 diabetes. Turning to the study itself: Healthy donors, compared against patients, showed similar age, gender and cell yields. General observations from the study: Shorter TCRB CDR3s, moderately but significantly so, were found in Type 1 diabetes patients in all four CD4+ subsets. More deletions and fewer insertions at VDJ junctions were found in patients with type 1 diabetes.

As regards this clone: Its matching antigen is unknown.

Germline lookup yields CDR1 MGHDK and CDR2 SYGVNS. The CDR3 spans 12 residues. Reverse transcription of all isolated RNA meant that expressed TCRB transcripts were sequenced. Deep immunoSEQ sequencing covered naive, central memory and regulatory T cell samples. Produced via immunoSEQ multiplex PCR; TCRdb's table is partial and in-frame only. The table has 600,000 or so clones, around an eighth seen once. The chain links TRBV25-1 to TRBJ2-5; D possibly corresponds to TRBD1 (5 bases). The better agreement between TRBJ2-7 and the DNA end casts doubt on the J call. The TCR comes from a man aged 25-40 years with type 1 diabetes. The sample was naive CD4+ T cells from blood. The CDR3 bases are TGTGCCAGCAGAGGGGAAGGCTACGAGCAGTACTTC. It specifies CASRGEGYEQYF.